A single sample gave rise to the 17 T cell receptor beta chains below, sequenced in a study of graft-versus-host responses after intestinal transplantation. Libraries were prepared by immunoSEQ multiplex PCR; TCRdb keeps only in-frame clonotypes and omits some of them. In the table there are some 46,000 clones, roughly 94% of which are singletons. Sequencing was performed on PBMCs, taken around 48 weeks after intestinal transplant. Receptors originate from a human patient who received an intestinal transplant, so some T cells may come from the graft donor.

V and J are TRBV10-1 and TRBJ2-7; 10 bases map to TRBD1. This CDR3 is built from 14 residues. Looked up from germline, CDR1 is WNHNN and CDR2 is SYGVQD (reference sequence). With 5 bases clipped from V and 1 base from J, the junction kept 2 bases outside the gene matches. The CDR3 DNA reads TGCGCCAGCAGTAGGGACAGGGGATCCTACGAGCAGTACTTC. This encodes CASSRDRGSYEQYF.

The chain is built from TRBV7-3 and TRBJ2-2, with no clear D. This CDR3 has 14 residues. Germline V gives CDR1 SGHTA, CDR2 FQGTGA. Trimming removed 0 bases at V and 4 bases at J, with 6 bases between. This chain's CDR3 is CASSLTFFTGELFF. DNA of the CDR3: TGTGCCAGCAGCTTAACGTTCTTCACCGGGGAGCTGTTTTTT.

The CDR3 region has the DNA TGTGCCAGCAGCCCTTCGGCGGGTGATGGCTACACCTTC. Translating gives CASSPSAGDGYTF. The gene calls are TRBV5-6 and TRBJ1-2, with no clear D. Per the germline V gene, CDR1 is SGHDT and CDR2 is YYEEEE. Trimming removed 4 bases from V and 6 bases from J, with 13 bases in between. This CDR3 comprises 13 residues.

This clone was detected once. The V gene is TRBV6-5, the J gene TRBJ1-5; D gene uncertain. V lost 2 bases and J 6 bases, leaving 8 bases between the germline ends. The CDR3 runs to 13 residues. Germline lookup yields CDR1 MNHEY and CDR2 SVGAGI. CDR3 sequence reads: CASSYTQFQPQHF. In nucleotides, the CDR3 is TGTGCCAGCAGTTACACGCAGTTTCAGCCCCAGCATTTT.

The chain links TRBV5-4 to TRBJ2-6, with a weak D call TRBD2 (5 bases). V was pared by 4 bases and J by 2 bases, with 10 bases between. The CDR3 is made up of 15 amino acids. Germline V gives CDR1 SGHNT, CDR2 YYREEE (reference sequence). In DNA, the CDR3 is TGTGCCAGCAGCAAGGAGGCGACTGGGGCCAACGTCCTGACTTTC. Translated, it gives CASSKEATGANVLTF.

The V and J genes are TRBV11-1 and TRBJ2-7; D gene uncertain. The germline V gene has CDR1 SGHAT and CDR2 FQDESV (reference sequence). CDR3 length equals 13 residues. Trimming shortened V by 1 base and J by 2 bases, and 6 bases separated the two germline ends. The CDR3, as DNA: TGTGCCAGCAGCTTAGACCCTGCCTACGAGCAGTACTTC. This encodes CASSLDPAYEQYF.

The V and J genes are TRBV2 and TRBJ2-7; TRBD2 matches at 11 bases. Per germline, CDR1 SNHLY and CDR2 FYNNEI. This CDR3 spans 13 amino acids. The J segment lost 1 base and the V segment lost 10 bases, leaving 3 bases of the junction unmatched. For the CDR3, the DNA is TGTGCCACACTAGCGGGAGAGTCCTACGAGCAGTACTTC. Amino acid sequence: CATLAGESYEQYF.

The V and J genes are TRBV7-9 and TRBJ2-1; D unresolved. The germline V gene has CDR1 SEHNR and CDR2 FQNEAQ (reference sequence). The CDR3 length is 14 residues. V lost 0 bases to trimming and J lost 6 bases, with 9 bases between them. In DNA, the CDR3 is TGTGCCAGCAGCTTAGCGAGTTCAGCCAATGAGCAGTTCTTC. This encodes CASSLASSANEQFF. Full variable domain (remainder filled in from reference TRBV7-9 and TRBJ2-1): DTGVSQNPRHKITKRGQNVTFRCDPISEHNRLYWYRQTLGQGPEFLTYFQNEAQLEKSRLLSDRFSAERPKGSFSTLEIQRTEQGDSAMYLCASSLASSANEQFFGPGTRLTVL.

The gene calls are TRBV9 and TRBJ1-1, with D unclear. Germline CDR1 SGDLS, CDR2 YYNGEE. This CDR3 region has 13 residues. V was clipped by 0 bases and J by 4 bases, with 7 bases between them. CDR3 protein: CASSVGGSTEAFF. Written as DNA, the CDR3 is TGTGCCAGCAGCGTAGGTGGGTCCACTGAAGCTTTCTTT.

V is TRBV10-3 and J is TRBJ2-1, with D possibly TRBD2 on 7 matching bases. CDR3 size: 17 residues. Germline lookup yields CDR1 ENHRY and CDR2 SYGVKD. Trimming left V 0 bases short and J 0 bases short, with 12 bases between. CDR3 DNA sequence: TGTGCCATCAGTGAGTCAGGGGGGGCCCCCTCCTACAATGAGCAGTTCTTC. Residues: CAISESGGAPSYNEQFF.

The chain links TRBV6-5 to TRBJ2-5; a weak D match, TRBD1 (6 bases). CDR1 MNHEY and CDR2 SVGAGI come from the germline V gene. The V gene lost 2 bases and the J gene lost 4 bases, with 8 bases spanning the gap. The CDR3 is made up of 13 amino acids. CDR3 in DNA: TGTGCCAGCAGTTACGGGGGCCGAGAGACCCAGTACTTC. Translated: CASSYGGRETQYF.

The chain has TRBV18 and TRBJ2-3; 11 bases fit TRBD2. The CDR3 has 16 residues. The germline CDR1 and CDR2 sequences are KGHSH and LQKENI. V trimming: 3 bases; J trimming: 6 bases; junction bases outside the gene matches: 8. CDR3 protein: CASSPFTSGSSDTQYF. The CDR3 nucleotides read TGTGCCAGCTCACCGTTTACTAGCGGGAGTTCTGATACGCAGTATTTT.

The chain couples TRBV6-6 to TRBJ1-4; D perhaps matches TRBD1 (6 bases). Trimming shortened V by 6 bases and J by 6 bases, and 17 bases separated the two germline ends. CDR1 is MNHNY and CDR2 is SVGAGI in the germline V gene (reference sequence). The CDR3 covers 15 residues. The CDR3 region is CASSIDSGEYEKLFF. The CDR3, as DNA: TGTGCCAGCAGCATTGATTCAGGGGAATATGAAAAACTGTTTTTT.

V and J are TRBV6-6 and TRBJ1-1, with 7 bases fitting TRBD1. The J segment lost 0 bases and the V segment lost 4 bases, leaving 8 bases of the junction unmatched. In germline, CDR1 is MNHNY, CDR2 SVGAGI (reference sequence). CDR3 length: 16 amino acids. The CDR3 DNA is TGTGCCAGCAGTTCGTACAGGGGAGGAATGAACACTGAAGCTTTCTTT. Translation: CASSSYRGGMNTEAFF.

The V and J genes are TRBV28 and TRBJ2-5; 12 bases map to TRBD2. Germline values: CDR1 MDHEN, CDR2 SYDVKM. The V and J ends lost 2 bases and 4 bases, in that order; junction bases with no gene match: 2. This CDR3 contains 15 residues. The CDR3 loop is CASSLPSGRVETQYF. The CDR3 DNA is TGTGCCAGCAGTTTACCTAGCGGGAGGGTAGAGACCCAGTACTTC.

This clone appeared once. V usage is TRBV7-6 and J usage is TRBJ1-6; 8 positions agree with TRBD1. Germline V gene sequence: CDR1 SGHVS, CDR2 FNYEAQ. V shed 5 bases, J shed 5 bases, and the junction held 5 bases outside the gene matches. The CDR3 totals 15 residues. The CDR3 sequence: CASSRTGKDNSPLHF. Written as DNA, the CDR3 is TGTGCCAGCAGCAGGACAGGGAAGGATAATTCACCCCTCCACTTT.

In DNA, the CDR3 is TGTGCCAGCAGCTTATTCGGTTTCCAAAACACTGAAGCTTTCTTT. This codes for CASSLFGFQNTEAFF. J is TRBJ1-1 and V is TRBV7-6; D remains unclear. This CDR3 region has 15 residues. Germline lookup yields CDR1 SGHVS and CDR2 FNYEAQ. Deletions cut 2 bases from V and 2 bases from J, with 12 bases between.